Following are 32 T cell receptor beta chains from one sample sequenced in a study of blood T cell repertoires in COVID-19. Data came from immunoSEQ multiplex PCR; TCRdb stores just in-frame clones and leaves some out. The table lists 470,000 or so clones, around 85% of them singletons. The sequencing input was peripheral blood. Receptors originate from a human donor in a cohort sampled during active COVID-19.

This clone was picked up one time. The V and J genes are TRBV4-3 and TRBJ2-2; TRBD1 aligns across 8 bases. The J segment lost 5 bases and the V segment lost 1 base, leaving 15 bases of the junction unmatched. CDR1 and CDR2 (germline): LGHNA, YSLEER. The CDR3 has 19 residues. Here the CDR3 DNA reads TGCGCCAGCAGCCAAGGATCCCCCGTGGGACAGGACCCTACCGGGGAGCTGTTTTTT. It is translated as CASSQGSPVGQDPTGELFF.

The gene calls are TRBV7-9 and TRBJ1-3; D is uncertain. The germline V and J ends were trimmed by 8 bases and 0 bases, with 11 bases remaining between them. This CDR3 has 14 amino acids. Germline lookup yields CDR1 SEHNR and CDR2 FQNEAQ (reference sequence). CDR3 nucleotides: TGTGCCAGCCGACTGCTCAACTCTGGAAACACCATATATTTT. Amino acid sequence: CASRLLNSGNTIYF.

The J gene is TRBJ1-1, the V gene TRBV19; TRBD1 is a possible D gene (5 bases). CDR3 size: 14 residues. Germline V gene sequence: CDR1 LNHDA, CDR2 SQIVND (reference sequence). V was trimmed by 10 bases and J by 0 bases, leaving 15 bases between them. CDR3 nucleotide sequence: TGTGCCACCAGACAGTCCTACATGAACACTGAAGCTTTCTTT. Translation: CATRQSYMNTEAFF.

V is TRBV19 and J is TRBJ2-7; 9 positions match TRBD2. The CDR3 extends over 15 amino acids. Trimming removed 5 bases from V and 3 bases from J; junction bases left unmatched: 8. CDR1 and CDR2 (germline): LNHDA, SQIVND (reference sequence). CDR3 sequence (DNA): TGTGCCAGTAGTCCCTTCTCGACTAGCGGCTACGAGCAGTACTTC. This gives the protein CASSPFSTSGYEQYF.

The chain employs TRBV27 and TRBJ2-5; D gene unclear. Per the germline V gene, CDR1 is MNHEY and CDR2 is SMNVEV (reference sequence). The CDR3 contains 13 residues. V was cut by 5 bases and J by 5 bases, with 12 bases left in between. CDR3 sequence reads: CASSLGLGETQYF. In nucleotides, the CDR3 is TGTGCCAGCAGTCTAGGCCTCGGGGAGACCCAGTACTTC.

J is TRBJ2-2 and V is TRBV6-1, with 10 bases identical to TRBD1. The CDR3 sequence is 16 residues long. Trimming removed 6 bases from V and 5 bases from J; junction bases left unmatched: 9. Germline loops: CDR1 MNHNS, CDR2 SASEGT. Here the CDR3 DNA reads TGTGCCAGCAGGGAATTGGACAGGGGGAAGACCGGGGAGCTGTTTTTT. This translates into CASRELDRGKTGELFF.

Worth noting for this clone: This CDR3 is also generated by other DNA sequences in the sample. The V and J genes are TRBV3-1 (or the pseudogene TRBV3-2) and TRBJ2-3, with D perhaps TRBD2 (6 bases). This CDR3 spans 13 amino acids. Germline V gene sequence: CDR1 LGHDT, CDR2 YNNKEL (reference sequence). V shed 1 base and J shed 6 bases, with 8 bases lying between them. The CDR3 DNA sequence: TGTGCCAGCAGCCAAGGTGCGGGGGATACGCAGTATTTT. Translation: CASSQGAGDTQYF.

This clone was detected only once. The chain combines TRBV7-2 with TRBJ2-7; D gene ambiguous. This CDR3 region has 14 residues. Germline V gives CDR1 SGHTA, CDR2 FQGNSA. The V end was cut by 5 bases, the J end by 3 bases, with 14 bases between. The CDR3 DNA reads as TGTGCCAGCAGCCCAGCCAGGTCTGGCTACGAGCAGTACTTC. Its translation is CASSPARSGYEQYF.

The chain carries TRBV6-2 or TRBV6-3 and TRBJ1-2; D is undetermined. The CDR3 covers 13 residues. Germline-derived CDR1 and CDR2 are MNHEY and SVGEGT. Trimming left V 4 bases short and J 7 bases short, with 13 bases between. CDR3 bases: TGTGCCAGCAGTTTGTCCTTACCGGGTGGCTACACCTTC. It yields the protein CASSLSLPGGYTF.

The chain joins TRBV19 to TRBJ2-5, with 7 bases aligning to TRBD2. Per germline, CDR1 LNHDA and CDR2 SQIVND (reference sequence). The CDR3 runs to 14 residues. The ends lost 3 bases at V and 4 bases at J; junction bases unmatched: 5. The CDR3 bases are TGTGCCAGTAGTATTCACGGGAGGACAGAGACCCAGTACTTC. Protein sequence: CASSIHGRTETQYF.

The V and J genes are TRBV4-1 and TRBJ1-2; 7 positions match TRBD1. V gave up 4 bases and J gave up 8 bases; unmatched junction bases: 10. This CDR3 has 14 amino acids. Germline-derived CDR1 and CDR2 are MGHRA and YSYEKL. As DNA, the CDR3 is TGCGCCAGCAGCCGACGGCAGGGGGAAGGGGGCTACACCTTC. This translates into CASSRRQGEGGYTF.

The rearrangement links TRBV5-4 to TRBJ2-1; 7 bases match TRBD2. Germline values: CDR1 SGHNT, CDR2 YYREEE (reference sequence). Trimming cost V 4 bases and J 5 bases; bases outside gene matches: 15. The CDR3 has 17 amino acids. In DNA, the CDR3 is TGTGCCAGCAGCCCGCCTGCGGGAGCGGCGGGGCACAATGAGCAGTTCTTC. Protein: CASSPPAGAAGHNEQFF.

The genes are TRBV7-2 and TRBJ1-6; TRBD1 agrees at 9 bases. Germline-derived CDR1 and CDR2 are SGHTA and FQGNSA. V lost 6 bases, J lost 0 bases, and 12 bases stayed unmatched. CDR3 length equals 19 residues. CDR3 DNA: TGTGCCAGCAGTCATAGGGGGACAGGGACGGGCTCCTATAATTCACCCCTCCACTTT. Translated, it gives CASSHRGTGTGSYNSPLHF.

The chain carries TRBV4-1 and TRBJ2-7, with 13 bases aligning to TRBD2. The germline gives CDR1 MGHRA, CDR2 YSYEKL. The CDR3 is 16 residues long. With V trimmed by 3 bases and J by 3 bases, 5 bases remained unmatched. The CDR3 is CASSQEGLAGSYEQYF. The CDR3 region has the DNA TGCGCCAGCAGCCAGGAGGGACTAGCGGGAAGCTACGAGCAGTACTTC.

This chain links TRBV7-8 with TRBJ2-6; 8 nucleotides line up with TRBD2. CDR3 size: 18 residues. The germline gives CDR1 SGHVS, CDR2 FQNEAQ. Trimming at V came to 1 base and at J to 0 bases, leaving 5 bases not matched to a gene. The CDR3 nucleotides are TGTGCCAGCAGCTTAGGAGCGGGAGTTCACTCTGGGGCCAACGTCCTGACTTTC. Encoded protein: CASSLGAGVHSGANVLTF.

V gene TRBV6-5 combines with J gene TRBJ2-1; 7 bases match TRBD2. The V and J ends lost 4 bases and 7 bases, in that order; junction bases with no gene match: 13. The germline CDR1 and CDR2 sequences are MNHEY and SVGAGI. This CDR3 spans 16 amino acids. The CDR3 DNA follows: TGTGCCAGCAGTTCGGGGGGTGGTAGCGGGTCGAATGAGCAGTTCTTC. Its translation: CASSSGGGSGSNEQFF.

The V gene is TRBV27, the J gene TRBJ2-7, with D tentatively TRBD2 (6 bases). Trimming took 5 bases from V and 5 from J, leaving 16 bases between them. The CDR3 runs to 14 residues. CDR1 and CDR2 from the germline V gene are MNHEY and SMNVEV (reference sequence). DNA of the CDR3: TGTGCCAGCAGTGCGCGGGGTGCGAGGGACGAGCAGTACTTC. Encoded protein: CASSARGARDEQYF.

The J gene is TRBJ2-5, the V gene TRBV11-3; the match to TRBD2 covers 10 bases. Germline V gene lookup returns CDR1 SGHNT and CDR2 YENEEA. CDR3 length: 18 residues. Trimming took 1 base from V and 0 from J; bases not matched to a gene: 8. The CDR3 DNA sequence: TGTGCCAGCAGCTTAGGAGCTAGCGGGAGTGGGGACCAAGAGACCCAGTACTTC. It codes for CASSLGASGSGDQETQYF.

V and J are TRBV30 and TRBJ1-5; 8 bases are shared with TRBD1. The CDR3 runs to 14 residues. After removal of 5 bases from V and 7 bases from J, the junction contained 10 bases not matched to a gene. The germline CDR1 and CDR2 sequences are GTSNPN and SVGIG (reference sequence). Here the CDR3 reads CAWGQGAIRQPQHF. The CDR3 coding sequence is TGTGCCTGGGGGCAGGGGGCTATCAGGCAGCCCCAGCATTTT.

The chain carries TRBV4-3 and TRBJ2-6; no reliable D call. This CDR3 is built from 18 residues. CDR1 is LGHNA, CDR2 YSLEER, per germline. V lost 0 bases, J lost 1 base, and 13 bases lay in between. CDR3 region: CASSQDQALSSGANVLTF. The CDR3 DNA reads as TGCGCCAGCAGCCAAGATCAGGCCCTAAGTTCTGGGGCCAACGTCCTGACTTTC.

On this clone itself: This sample includes further DNA sequences coding for the same CDR3. This chain connects TRBV2 to TRBJ1-5; tentative D call: TRBD1 (5 bases). V shed 1 base and J shed 6 bases, with 10 bases lying between them. The CDR3 covers 14 residues. The germline gives CDR1 SNHLY, CDR2 FYNNEI. The CDR3 loop reads CASSEGGQFQPQHF. CDR3 in DNA: TGTGCCAGCAGTGAAGGGGGCCAATTTCAGCCCCAGCATTTT.

About this clone itself: The same CDR3 also results from other DNA sequences found in this sample. This sequence joins TRBV30 and TRBJ2-1; possibly TRBD2 for D (5 bases). V lost 0 bases to trimming and J lost 0 bases, with 6 bases between them. Germline V gives CDR1 GTSNPN, CDR2 SVGIG (reference sequence). The CDR3 sequence is 14 residues long. The DNA for the CDR3 is TGTGCCTGGAGTGTAGGGAGCTCCTACAATGAGCAGTTCTTC. Amino acid sequence: CAWSVGSSYNEQFF.

Only a few counts were recorded for this clone. The J gene is TRBJ2-1, the V gene TRBV4-1, with 8 nucleotides matching TRBD1. Per the germline V gene, CDR1 is MGHRA and CDR2 is YSYEKL. V gave up 4 bases and J gave up 2 bases; unmatched junction bases: 4. The CDR3 length is 15 residues. The CDR3 region is CASSPGQGTYNEQFF. The CDR3 DNA reads as TGCGCCAGCAGCCCCGGACAGGGCACCTACAATGAGCAGTTCTTC.

The chain is built from TRBV29-1 and TRBJ1-3, with TRBD1 matching over 8 bases. There are 16 residues in the CDR3. Unmatched junction bases numbered 12, after V lost 5 bases and J lost 3 bases. Per the germline V gene, CDR1 is SQVTM and CDR2 is ANQGSEA. The CDR3 bases are TGCAGCGTTCACTCGACCGGGACAGGATTTGGAAACACCATATATTTT. It specifies CSVHSTGTGFGNTIYF.

Details on this clone: The same CDR3 is also encoded by other DNA sequences in this sample. This chain joins TRBV28 and TRBJ1-1; possibly TRBD1 for D (6 bases). V was clipped by 0 bases and J by 2 bases, with 7 bases between them. The CDR3 spans 14 residues. The V gene's germline CDR1 is MDHEN and CDR2 SYDVKM. The CDR3 protein is CASSLWDRNTEAFF. In DNA form, the CDR3 reads TGTGCCAGCAGTTTATGGGACAGAAACACTGAAGCTTTCTTT.

The chain employs TRBV5-4 and TRBJ2-1; TRBD1 aligns across 7 bases. Germline-derived CDR1 and CDR2 are SGHNT and YYREEE (reference sequence). This CDR3 is built from 16 residues. The trim removed 4 bases at V and 0 bases at J, leaving 7 bases unmatched. In DNA, the CDR3 is TGTGCCAGCAGCCCCCAGGGGGTTAGCTCCTACAATGAGCAGTTCTTC. This codes for CASSPQGVSSYNEQFF.

This rearrangement joins TRBV7-2 to TRBJ2-7, with 7 bases identical to TRBD2. The J segment lost 3 bases and the V segment lost 0 bases, leaving 8 bases of the junction unmatched. The CDR3 spans 16 residues. Per the germline V gene, CDR1 is SGHTA and CDR2 is FQGNSA. DNA of the CDR3: TGTGCCAGCAGCTTAGCACGGGGTAGCGGGCTCTACGAGCAGTACTTC. It is translated as CASSLARGSGLYEQYF.

The chain recombines TRBV9 with TRBJ2-2; TRBD2 aligns across 12 bases. The CDR3 runs 16 residues. Germline loops: CDR1 SGDLS, CDR2 YYNGEE. The V and J ends lost 3 bases and 7 bases, in that order; junction bases with no gene match: 7. CDR3 sequence (DNA): TGTGCCAGCAGCGCGAGACTAGCGGGGGTTGGCGGGGAGCTGTTTTTT. Protein: CASSARLAGVGGELFF.

The chain uses TRBV5-1 and TRBJ2-2; D is ambiguous. Germline lookup yields CDR1 SGHRS and CDR2 YFSETQ. V was cut by 1 base and J by 2 bases, with 9 bases left in between. This CDR3 is built from 15 residues. CDR3 in DNA: TGCGCCAGCAGCTTGTCAAGCATAAACACCGGGGAGCTGTTTTTT. Translating it yields CASSLSSINTGELFF.

The chain couples TRBV28 to TRBJ1-2, with a tentative D call TRBD1 (6 bases). This CDR3 spans 16 amino acids. Germline assignment: CDR1 MDHEN and CDR2 SYDVKM. The V end was cut by 5 bases, the J end by 4 bases, with 20 bases between. The CDR3 DNA reads TGTGCCAGCAGTCAAAATCCAGGGGTCGGCGGCTATGGCTACACCTTC. It encodes CASSQNPGVGGYGYTF.

CDR3 residues: CASSRGPSYEQYF. CDR3 nucleotide sequence: TGTGCCAGCAGCAGGGGTCCCTCCTACGAGCAGTACTTC. The rearrangement joins TRBV6-5 to TRBJ2-7; possibly TRBD1 for D (6 bases). V was shortened by 6 bases and J by 0 bases, with 9 bases between the two germline ends. CDR1 and CDR2 from the germline V gene are MNHEY and SVGAGI. CDR3 length equals 13 residues.

The rearrangement joins TRBV5-1 to TRBJ2-1, with TRBD1 as a possible D gene (6 bases). This CDR3 comprises 15 residues. CDR1 and CDR2 from the germline V gene are SGHRS and YFSETQ. Deletions cut 0 bases from V and 5 bases from J, with 12 bases between. The DNA for the CDR3 is TGCGCCAGCAGCTTGGATGGGGGCGCGCACAATGAGCAGTTCTTC. Translation gives CASSLDGGAHNEQFF. The variable domain in full, with the rest retrieved from reference TRBV5-1 and TRBJ2-1, is KAGVTQTPRYLIKTRGQQVTLSCSPISGHRSVSWYQQTPGQGLQFLFEYFSETQRNKGNFPGRFSGRQFSNSRSEMNVSTLELGDSALYLCASSLDGGAHNEQFFGPGTRLTVL.